These T cell receptor beta chains were read from a single sample in a study of monozygotic twins with inflammatory bowel disease. From the 5' RACE reads, TCRdb lists one entry per CDR3 protein and no DNA. Across under 350,000 distinct CDR3 sequences, the top ten clones capture about 5% of the sample. What was sequenced was blood. The receptor source for this set is a human donor with ulcerative colitis or Crohn's disease, or a healthy co-twin of an affected twin (not recorded which). CDR3s include the opening cysteine and the closing phenylalanine or tryptophan. Each record gives: V gene, J gene, CDR3 length, CDR3 protein.

v_call: TRBV28
j_call: TRBJ1-2
cdr3_length: 14
cdr3_aa: CASSQTDRAKAYTF

v_call: TRBV28
j_call: TRBJ2-2
cdr3_length: 14
cdr3_aa: CATMDRGKTGELFF

v_call: TRBV4-2
j_call: TRBJ1-3
cdr3_length: 17
cdr3_aa: CASSQGLDRGLGNTIYF

v_call: TRBV3-1
j_call: TRBJ1-5
cdr3_length: 15
cdr3_aa: CASSQEVGVRQPQHF

v_call: TRBV6-5
j_call: TRBJ2-7
cdr3_length: 11
cdr3_aa: CASSPRWEQYF

v_call: TRBV5-1
j_call: TRBJ2-5
cdr3_length: 15
cdr3_aa: CASSWMGTGEETQYF

v_call: TRBV3-1
j_call: TRBJ2-7
cdr3_length: 14
cdr3_aa: CASSLRPPSGEQYF

v_call: TRBV20-1
j_call: TRBJ2-3
cdr3_length: 12
cdr3_aa: CSGVSSTDTQYF

v_call: TRBV4-2
j_call: TRBJ1-6
cdr3_length: 16
cdr3_aa: CASSQDQGVISSPLHF

v_call: TRBV4-1
j_call: TRBJ1-5
cdr3_length: 17
cdr3_aa: CASSLPRDRKTGQPQHF

v_call: TRBV5-1
j_call: TRBJ2-3
cdr3_length: 16
cdr3_aa: CASIPELAGRTDTQYF

v_call: TRBV20-1
j_call: TRBJ2-1
cdr3_length: 20
cdr3_aa: CSARHLQGLPGGPLFDEQFF

v_call: TRBV6-2/TRBV6-3
j_call: TRBJ2-1
cdr3_length: 14
cdr3_aa: CASKDSGAAHEQFF

v_call: TRBV3-1
j_call: TRBJ1-1
cdr3_length: 12
cdr3_aa: CASSQMRTEAFF

v_call: TRBV29-1
j_call: TRBJ1-2
cdr3_length: 13
cdr3_aa: CSVEDPIGYGYTF

v_call: TRBV29-1
j_call: TRBJ1-3
cdr3_length: 13
cdr3_aa: CSVVETAGNTIYF

v_call: TRBV18
j_call: TRBJ1-1
cdr3_length: 15
cdr3_aa: CASSPGMTQNREAFF

v_call: TRBV5-5
j_call: TRBJ2-1
cdr3_length: 16
cdr3_aa: CASSLGGLAGDNEQFF

v_call: TRBV20-1
j_call: TRBJ2-1
cdr3_length: 13
cdr3_aa: CSAVLGAHNEQFF

v_call: TRBV29-1
j_call: TRBJ2-2
cdr3_length: 19
cdr3_aa: CSYTNVGQGRPRWAGELFF

v_call: TRBV11-2
j_call: TRBJ2-1
cdr3_length: 16
cdr3_aa: CASSQLAGGPPNEQFF

v_call: TRBV6-2/TRBV6-3
j_call: TRBJ2-7
cdr3_length: 17
cdr3_aa: CASSYEVAKGFSLEQYF

v_call: TRBV5-1
j_call: TRBJ2-5
cdr3_length: 16
cdr3_aa: CASSGPTGILEETQYF

v_call: TRBV5-4
j_call: TRBJ1-4
cdr3_length: 17
cdr3_aa: CASSSRPGTGYNEKLFF

v_call: TRBV7-9
j_call: TRBJ2-5
cdr3_length: 16
cdr3_aa: CASSLNWDYSQETQYF

v_call: TRBV9
j_call: TRBJ1-6
cdr3_length: 14
cdr3_aa: CASTSGTAASPLHF

v_call: TRBV20-1
j_call: TRBJ1-5
cdr3_length: 16
cdr3_aa: CSASGLYGGIYQPQHF

v_call: TRBV5-4
j_call: TRBJ2-1
cdr3_length: 16
cdr3_aa: CASSLTGTGLHNEQFF

v_call: TRBV7-9
j_call: TRBJ1-1
cdr3_length: 12
cdr3_aa: CATSRGASEAFF

v_call: TRBV7-2
j_call: TRBJ1-6
cdr3_length: 15
cdr3_aa: CASRPNRDRNSPLHF

v_call: TRBV7-6
j_call: TRBJ1-1
cdr3_length: 13
cdr3_aa: CASSLAQNTEAFF

v_call: TRBV18
j_call: TRBJ1-1
cdr3_length: 13
cdr3_aa: CASQAGGNTEAFF

v_call: TRBV5-1
j_call: TRBJ1-5
cdr3_length: 15
cdr3_aa: CASSLGGTDNQPQHF

v_call: TRBV29-1
j_call: TRBJ2-1
cdr3_length: 14
cdr3_aa: CSVDETYLRGEQFF

v_call: TRBV28
j_call: TRBJ2-7
cdr3_length: 13
cdr3_aa: CASSLTDLSEQYF

v_call: TRBV20-1
j_call: TRBJ1-2
cdr3_length: 13
cdr3_aa: CSARTGTGNGYTF

v_call: TRBV6-1
j_call: TRBJ2-7
cdr3_length: 16
cdr3_aa: CASTRGSEGRNYEQYF

v_call: TRBV27
j_call: TRBJ2-1
cdr3_length: 16
cdr3_aa: CASSLLAGGLSNEQFF

v_call: TRBV7-2
j_call: TRBJ2-6
cdr3_length: 15
cdr3_aa: CASSLIATGANVLTF

v_call: TRBV12-5
j_call: TRBJ2-3
cdr3_length: 14
cdr3_aa: CASGPGTSTDTQYF

v_call: TRBV5-5
j_call: TRBJ2-7
cdr3_length: 13
cdr3_aa: CASSPQNRPTGYF

v_call: TRBV4-2
j_call: TRBJ1-2
cdr3_length: 16
cdr3_aa: CASSQENLRPAYGYTF